This TCR beta chain originates from a study of regulatory T cells in long-lasting Graves disease. Study information: Antithyroid drugs had been given to newly diagnosed Graves' patients for under 3 months.

Arm-PCR of CDR3 regions and iRepertoire HTBI primers were the basis on which TCR beta libraries were built. One entry per CDR3 protein results from TCRdb running MiXCR on the multiplex PCR reads. The data contain 450,000 to 600,000 distinct CDR3 sequences, about 13% of them seen just once; the ten biggest clones take up approximately 9.3%. V dropped 10 bases and J dropped 5 bases, with 18 bases sitting between them. The germline CDR1 and CDR2 sequences are KGHDR and SFDVKD. The CDR3 contains 14 residues. Specified time point: newly diagnosed GD, antithyroid drugs for less than 3 months. RNA extracted from PBMCs served as the sequencing template. The guidelines of the American Thyroid Association were the basis for diagnosing Graves' disease. Many counts were recorded for this clonotype. This same sample was also taken into another study, of T cells in Graves' hyperthyroidism and ophthalmopathy. That paper states: Classification by a 13 V-J model distinguished ophthalmopathy from stable hyperthyroidism.

The clonotype originates from a young man with Graves disease. J is TRBJ2-3 and V is TRBV24-1; no firm D call. The sample here was peripheral blood mononuclear cells (PBMCs), taken at new diagnosis, from a patient treated with antithyroid drugs. The CDR3 coding sequence is TGTGCCACGGCGCGGAGCCTGAGTGGAGATACGCAGTATTTT. It is translated as CATARSLSGDTQYF.